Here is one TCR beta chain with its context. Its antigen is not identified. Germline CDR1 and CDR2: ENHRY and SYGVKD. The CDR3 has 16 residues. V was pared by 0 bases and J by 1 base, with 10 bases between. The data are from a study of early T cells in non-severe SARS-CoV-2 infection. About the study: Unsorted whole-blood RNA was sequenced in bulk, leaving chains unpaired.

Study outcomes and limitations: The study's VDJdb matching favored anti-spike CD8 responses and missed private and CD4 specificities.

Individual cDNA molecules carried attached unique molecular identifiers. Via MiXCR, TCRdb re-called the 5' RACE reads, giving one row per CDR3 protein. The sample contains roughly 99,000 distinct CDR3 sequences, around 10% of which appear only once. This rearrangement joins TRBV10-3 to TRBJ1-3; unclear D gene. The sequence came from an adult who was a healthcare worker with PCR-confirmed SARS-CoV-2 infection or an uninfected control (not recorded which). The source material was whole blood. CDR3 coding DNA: TGTGCCATCAGTGAGTCGAAAACGGTTTCTGGAAACACCATATATTTT. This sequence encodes CAISESKTVSGNTIYF.